A single sample gave rise to the 24 T cell receptor beta chains below, sequenced in a study of blood T cell repertoires in COVID-19. Here immunoSEQ multiplex PCR was the method, and the copy in TCRdb shows in-frame clones only, minus some. The table lists approximately 230,000 clones, approximately 90% of them singletons, with around 4% in the top ten. Sequenced sample: PBMCs or T cells enriched from blood (not recorded which). Source of these receptors: a woman under 40 who had recovered from COVID-19.

This chain joins TRBV5-1 and TRBJ2-7; tentative D call: TRBD2 (7 bases). V was clipped by 5 bases and J by 3 bases, with 39 bases between them. CDR1 is SGHRS and CDR2 is YFSETQ in the germline V gene. The CDR3 is 22 residues long. Here the CDR3 DNA reads TGCGCCAGCAGGTCGGGTCATACCGAGACGACAGGTTCATGGCGGGGGATCTACGAGCAGTACTTC. Translation gives CASRSGHTETTGSWRGIYEQYF.

The V gene is TRBV7-2, the J gene TRBJ2-7; 8 nucleotides agree with TRBD1. The V gene's germline CDR1 is SGHTA and CDR2 FQGNSA. CDR3 length equals 11 residues. J was trimmed by 8 bases and V by 5 bases; bases with no gene match: 2. CDR3 DNA: TGTGCCAGCAGCCCAGGGGGCCAGCAGTACTTC. As protein: CASSPGGQQYF.

V and J are TRBV28 and TRBJ2-5; 8 bases align to TRBD1. V was clipped by 1 base and J by 4 bases; unmatched bases: 2. The V gene's germline CDR1 is MDHEN and CDR2 SYDVKM. This CDR3 is 14 amino acids long. CDR3 sequence: CASSLFRGPETQYF. CDR3 in DNA: TGTGCCAGCAGTTTATTCAGGGGGCCAGAGACCCAGTACTTC.

The CDR3 bases are TGTGCCAGTCTACAAGGGGTAAGCGGCTACACCTTC. As protein: CASLQGVSGYTF. This chain joins TRBV19 and TRBJ1-2, with D possibly matching TRBD1 (5 bases). Deletions cut 8 bases from V and 8 bases from J, with 15 bases between. The germline V gene has CDR1 LNHDA and CDR2 SQIVND (reference sequence). CDR3 length: 12 residues.

The CDR3 loop reads CASSRELSLVYGYTF. The CDR3 region has the DNA TGTGCCAGCAGCCGTGAATTGAGCCTGGTCTATGGCTACACCTTC. The J gene is TRBJ1-2, the V gene TRBV28; D gene ambiguous. There are 15 residues in the CDR3. Trimming took off 6 bases at V and 4 bases at J, with 18 bases between the two ends. Germline loops: CDR1 MDHEN, CDR2 SYDVKM.

The chain is built from TRBV12-3 or TRBV12-4 and TRBJ1-5, with D maybe TRBD1 (6 bases). V was trimmed by 6 bases and J by 10 bases, leaving 16 bases between them. The length of the CDR3 is 13 residues. This chain's CDR3 is CASSLDRSQPQHF. The CDR3 DNA reads as TGTGCCAGCAGCCTCGACAGGTCTCAACCCCAGCATTTT.

The V and J genes are TRBV7-8 and TRBJ2-7; 7 nucleotides agree with TRBD1. The J segment lost 5 bases and the V segment lost 9 bases, leaving 10 bases of the junction unmatched. This CDR3 spans 13 amino acids. Germline V gene lookup returns CDR1 SGHVS and CDR2 FQNEAQ. CDR3 DNA sequence: TGTGCCAGGAAACCGGGGACAGCAAACGAGCAGTACTTC. This gives the protein CARKPGTANEQYF. Complete variable domain (other parts from reference TRBV7-8 and TRBJ2-7): GAGVSQSPRYKVAKRGQDVALRCDPISGHVSLFWYQQALGQGPEFLTYFQNEAQLDKSGLPSDRFFAERPEGSVSTLKIQRTQQEDSAVYLCARKPGTANEQYFGPGTRLTVT.

In DNA form, the CDR3 reads TGTGCCAGCAGCGATATTAGCTGGAATGAGCAGTTCTTC. Translating gives CASSDISWNEQFF. V is TRBV9 and J is TRBJ2-1; D gene unclear. There are 13 residues in the CDR3. From germline, CDR1 is SGDLS and CDR2 YYNGEE. V dropped 3 bases and J dropped 7 bases, with 11 bases sitting between them. The whole variable domain, filled in from reference TRBV9 and TRBJ2-1, reads DSGVTQTPKHLITATGQRVTLRCSPRSGDLSVYWYQQSLDQGLQFLIQYYNGEERAKGNILERFSAQQFPDLHSELNLSSLELGDSALYFCASSDISWNEQFFGPGTRLTVL.

This chain joins TRBV4-3 and TRBJ2-3; tentative D call: TRBD2 (5 bases). The ends were cut back, 0 bases at V and 2 bases at J, with 21 bases in the middle. The length of the CDR3 is 19 residues. Germline V CDR1 and CDR2: LGHNA, YSLEER. CDR3 residues: CASSQETRRADGNTDTQYF. The CDR3 coding sequence is TGCGCCAGCAGCCAAGAGACCAGACGAGCGGACGGTAACACAGATACGCAGTATTTT.

The V call is TRBV7-2, the J call TRBJ2-5; 12 bases fit TRBD1. The CDR3 contains 16 residues. Germline V gives CDR1 SGHTA, CDR2 FQGNSA. V lost 5 bases to trimming and J lost 5 bases; unmatched junction nucleotides: 9. CDR3 amino acids: CASSLTGTGGRETQYF. As DNA, the CDR3 is TGTGCCAGCAGCCTTACCGGGACAGGGGGCAGGGAGACCCAGTACTTC.

The chain recombines TRBV5-3 with TRBJ1-5; no definite D call. TRBV5-3 is annotated as an ORF whose role is uncertain. Trimming pared 6 bases from V and 9 bases from J, leaving 10 bases between. The CDR3 contains 11 residues. In DNA form, the CDR3 reads TGTGCCAGAATCGAACCGGGGCCCCAGCATTTT. Protein product: CARIEPGPQHF.

The chain has TRBV12-3 or TRBV12-4 and TRBJ1-1, with TRBD1 matching 7 bases. This CDR3 contains 13 residues. Trimming at V came to 5 bases and at J to 4 bases, leaving 4 bases not matched to a gene. The CDR3 here is CASSLTGATEAFF. CDR3 DNA sequence: TGTGCCAGCAGTCTCACAGGGGCCACTGAAGCTTTCTTT.

The chain joins TRBV3-1 (or the pseudogene TRBV3-2) to TRBJ2-1; TRBD2 is a possible D gene (5 bases). Trimming left V 4 bases short and J 5 bases short, with 12 bases between. The CDR3 runs 14 residues. The germline gives CDR1 LGHDT, CDR2 YNNKEL (reference sequence). The CDR3 loop is CASSPPRTHNEQFF. The CDR3 DNA sequence: TGTGCCAGCAGCCCTCCTAGGACTCACAATGAGCAGTTCTTC.

This chain connects TRBV6-5 to TRBJ2-1; the D gene is possibly TRBD2 (6 bases). Germline assignment: CDR1 MNHEY and CDR2 SVGAGI. This CDR3 region has 15 residues. V lost 4 bases and J 8 bases, leaving 18 bases between the germline ends. CDR3 protein: CASSLSGTLTDEQFF. In DNA form, the CDR3 reads TGTGCCAGCAGTTTATCCGGGACTCTCACGGATGAGCAGTTCTTC.

DNA for the CDR3: TGCAGCGTTGGGAGAGGTAGCGACTACAATGAGCAGTTCTTC. Residues: CSVGRGSDYNEQFF. V gene TRBV29-1 combines with J gene TRBJ2-1, with D possibly TRBD2 on 5 matching bases. Germline values: CDR1 SQVTM, CDR2 ANQGSEA. This CDR3 is 14 amino acids long. Between the trimmed V and J ends, which lost 4 bases and 3 bases, there was a span of 13 bases.

V gene TRBV5-1 combines with J gene TRBJ1-2; a weak D match, TRBD1 (6 bases). CDR1 is SGHRS, CDR2 YFSETQ, per germline. The CDR3 covers 14 residues. V was pared by 7 bases and J by 2 bases, with 15 bases between. In nucleotides, the CDR3 is TGCGCCAGCGCGAGGACAGTGGAAAACTATGGCTACACCTTC. Translated, it gives CASARTVENYGYTF.

J is TRBJ1-4 and V is TRBV5-1; 7 bases agree with TRBD1. Germline values: CDR1 SGHRS, CDR2 YFSETQ. Trimming took 0 bases from V and 4 from J; bases not matched to a gene: 3. CDR3 length equals 15 residues. The CDR3 here is CASSLDRGFNEKLFF. CDR3 sequence (DNA): TGCGCCAGCAGCTTGGACAGGGGATTTAATGAAAAACTGTTTTTT.

The V gene is TRBV7-9, the J gene TRBJ2-7, with a tentative D call TRBD1 (5 bases). Germline values: CDR1 SEHNR, CDR2 FQNEAQ (reference sequence). With 2 bases removed from V and 4 bases from J, the gap between germline ends came to 6 bases. The CDR3 is 12 amino acids. The CDR3 region has the DNA TGTGCCAGCAGCTTACGACAGTACGAGCAGTACTTC. Its translation is CASSLRQYEQYF.

This clone was seen just once. This sequence joins TRBV7-9 and TRBJ1-1, with 9 positions matching TRBD1. The CDR3 is 15 amino acids. Germline CDR1 SEHNR, CDR2 FQNEAQ (reference sequence). The V gene end was trimmed by 5 bases and the J gene end by 0 bases; junction bases not matched to a gene: 4. Here the CDR3 DNA reads TGTGCCAGCAGCCTCACAGGGGGCATGAACACTGAAGCTTTCTTT. Translated, it gives CASSLTGGMNTEAFF. Based on the CDR3 plus reference TRBV7-9 and TRBJ1-1, the full variable domain is DTGVSQNPRHKITKRGQNVTFRCDPISEHNRLYWYRQTLGQGPEFLTYFQNEAQLEKSRLLSDRFSAERPKGSFSTLEIQRTEQGDSAMYLCASSLTGGMNTEAFFGQGTRLTVV.

V gene TRBV4-2 combines with J gene TRBJ1-1; 7 bases agree with TRBD1. The CDR3 covers 16 residues. Per the germline V gene, CDR1 is LGHNA and CDR2 is YNFKEQ. J lost 4 bases, V lost 1 base, and 9 bases had no gene match. As DNA, the CDR3 is TGTGCCAGCAGCCAAGGACAGGGCTCGATATTCACTGAAGCTTTCTTT. It is translated as CASSQGQGSIFTEAFF.

The DNA of the CDR3 is TGCGCCAGCAGCCATGACCCGGACAGATGGTATGGCTACACCTTC. It translates to CASSHDPDRWYGYTF. This chain connects TRBV5-1 to TRBJ1-2; possible D gene TRBD1, 6 bases. Trimming took off 4 bases at V and 5 bases at J, with 18 bases between the two ends. The CDR3 has 15 residues. Germline V CDR1 and CDR2: SGHRS, YFSETQ.

This clone was recorded a few times. DNA for the CDR3: TGTGCCAGCAGTTATAACACCGGGGAGCTGTTTTTT. Translating gives CASSYNTGELFF. The chain links TRBV5-5 to TRBJ2-2; no reliable D call. The germline V gene has CDR1 SGHKS and CDR2 YYEKEE (reference sequence). The V and J ends lost 5 bases and 2 bases respectively, with 4 bases between them. The CDR3 is 12 residues long.

The rearrangement joins TRBV5-1 to TRBJ2-5, with D perhaps matching TRBD1 (6 bases). Germline assignment: CDR1 SGHRS and CDR2 YFSETQ. This CDR3 is built from 17 residues. The V gene lost 0 bases and the J gene lost 7 bases, with 22 bases spanning the gap. CDR3 coding DNA: TGCGCCAGCAGCTTGGTCGCCGAGGACAGAGGCCGGGGGACCCAGTACTTC. This codes for CASSLVAEDRGRGTQYF.

V and J are TRBV6-5 and TRBJ2-7; possible D gene TRBD1, 5 bases. The CDR3 is 15 residues long. V was shortened by 1 base and J by 1 base, with 11 bases between the two germline ends. Germline-derived CDR1 and CDR2 are MNHEY and SVGAGI. DNA of the CDR3: TGTGCCAGCAGTTACTTTGGCAGACAGTCCTACGAGCAGTACTTC. Its protein is CASSYFGRQSYEQYF.